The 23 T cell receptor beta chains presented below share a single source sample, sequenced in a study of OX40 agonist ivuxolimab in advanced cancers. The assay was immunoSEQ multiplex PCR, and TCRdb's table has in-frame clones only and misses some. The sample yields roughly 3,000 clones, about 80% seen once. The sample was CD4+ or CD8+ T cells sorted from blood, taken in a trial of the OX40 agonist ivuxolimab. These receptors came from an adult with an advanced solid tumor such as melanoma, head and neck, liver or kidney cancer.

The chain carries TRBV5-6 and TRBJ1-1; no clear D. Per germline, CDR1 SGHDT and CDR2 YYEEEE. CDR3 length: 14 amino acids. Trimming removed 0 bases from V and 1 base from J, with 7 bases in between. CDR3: CASSLGRTNTEAFF. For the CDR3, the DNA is TGTGCCAGCAGCTTGGGACGGACGAACACTGAAGCTTTCTTT.

The CDR3 coding sequence is TGCGCCAGCAGCCAAAACCCGGGAGGGAGACTCGTCGAGCAGTACTTC. Residues: CASSQNPGGRLVEQYF. The rearrangement links TRBV4-1 to TRBJ2-7, with 8 bases identical to TRBD2. The germline CDR1 and CDR2 sequences are MGHRA and YSYEKL. J was trimmed by 6 bases and V by 2 bases; bases with no gene match: 12. This CDR3 region has 16 residues.

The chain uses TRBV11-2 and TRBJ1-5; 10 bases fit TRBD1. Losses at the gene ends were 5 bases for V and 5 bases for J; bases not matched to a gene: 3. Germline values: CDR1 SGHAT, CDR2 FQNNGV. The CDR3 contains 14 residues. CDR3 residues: CASSPGTGDQPQHF. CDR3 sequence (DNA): TGTGCCAGCAGCCCAGGGACAGGGGATCAGCCCCAGCATTTT. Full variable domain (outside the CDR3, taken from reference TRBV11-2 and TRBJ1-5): EAGVAQSPRYKIIEKRQSVAFWCNPISGHATLYWYQQILGQGPKLLIQFQNNGVVDDSQLPKDRFSAERLKGVDSTLKIQPAKLEDSAVYLCASSPGTGDQPQHFGDGTRLSIL.

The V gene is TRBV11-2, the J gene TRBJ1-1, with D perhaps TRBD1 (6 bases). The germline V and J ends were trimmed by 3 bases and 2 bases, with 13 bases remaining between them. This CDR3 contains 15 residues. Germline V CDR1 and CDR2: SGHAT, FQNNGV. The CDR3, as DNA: TGTGCCAGCAGCTTTAGGACAGAATTAAACACTGAAGCTTTCTTT. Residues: CASSFRTELNTEAFF. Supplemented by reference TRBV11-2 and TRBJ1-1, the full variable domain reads EAGVAQSPRYKIIEKRQSVAFWCNPISGHATLYWYQQILGQGPKLLIQFQNNGVVDDSQLPKDRFSAERLKGVDSTLKIQPAKLEDSAVYLCASSFRTELNTEAFFGQGTRLTVV.

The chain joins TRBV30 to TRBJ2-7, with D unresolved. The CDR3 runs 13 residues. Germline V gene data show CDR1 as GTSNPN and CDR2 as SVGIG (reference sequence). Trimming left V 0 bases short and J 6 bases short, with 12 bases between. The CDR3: CAWSVHIKVEQYF. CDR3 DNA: TGTGCCTGGAGTGTACATATCAAAGTCGAGCAGTACTTC.

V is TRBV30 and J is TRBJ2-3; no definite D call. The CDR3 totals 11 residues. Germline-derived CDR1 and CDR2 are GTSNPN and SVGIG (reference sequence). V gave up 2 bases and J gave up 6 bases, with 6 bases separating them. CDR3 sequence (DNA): TGTGCCTGGAGTAACTCGGATACGCAGTATTTT. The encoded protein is CAWSNSDTQYF.

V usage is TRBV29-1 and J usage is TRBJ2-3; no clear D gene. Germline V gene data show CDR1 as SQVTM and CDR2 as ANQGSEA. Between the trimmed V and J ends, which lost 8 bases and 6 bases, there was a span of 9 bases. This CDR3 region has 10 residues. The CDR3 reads CSHTGDTQYF. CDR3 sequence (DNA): TGCAGCCATACCGGGGATACGCAGTATTTT.

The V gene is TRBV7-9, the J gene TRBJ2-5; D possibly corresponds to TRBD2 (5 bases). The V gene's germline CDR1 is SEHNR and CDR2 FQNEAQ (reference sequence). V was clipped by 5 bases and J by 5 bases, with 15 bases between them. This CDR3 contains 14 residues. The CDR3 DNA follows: TGTGCCAGCAGCATTTCTCTAGAGGGTGAGACCCAGTACTTC. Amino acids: CASSISLEGETQYF.

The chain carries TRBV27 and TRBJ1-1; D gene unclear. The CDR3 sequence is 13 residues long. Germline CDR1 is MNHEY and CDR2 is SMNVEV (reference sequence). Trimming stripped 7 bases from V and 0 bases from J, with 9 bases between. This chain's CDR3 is CASTDGMNTEAFF. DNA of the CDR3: TGTGCCAGCACCGACGGCATGAACACTGAAGCTTTCTTT.

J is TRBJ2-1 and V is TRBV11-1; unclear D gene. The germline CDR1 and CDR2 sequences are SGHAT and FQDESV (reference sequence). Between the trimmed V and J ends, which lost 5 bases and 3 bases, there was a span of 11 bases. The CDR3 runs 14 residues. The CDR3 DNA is TGTGCCAGCAGCCGTAATGGGAACTACAATGAGCAGTTCTTC. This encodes CASSRNGNYNEQFF.

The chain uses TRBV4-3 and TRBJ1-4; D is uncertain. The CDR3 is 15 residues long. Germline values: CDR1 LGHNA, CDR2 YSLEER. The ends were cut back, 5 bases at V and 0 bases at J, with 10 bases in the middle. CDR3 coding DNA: TGCGCCAGCAGCAAACGCAGCGCAACTAATGAAAAACTGTTTTTT. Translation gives CASSKRSATNEKLFF.

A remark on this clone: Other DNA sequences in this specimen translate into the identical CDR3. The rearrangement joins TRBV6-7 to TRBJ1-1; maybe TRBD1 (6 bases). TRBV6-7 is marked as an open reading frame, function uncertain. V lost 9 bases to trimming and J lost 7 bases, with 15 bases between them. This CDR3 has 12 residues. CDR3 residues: CARGVGAGEAFF. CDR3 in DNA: TGTGCCAGAGGTGTGGGGGCGGGTGAAGCTTTCTTT.

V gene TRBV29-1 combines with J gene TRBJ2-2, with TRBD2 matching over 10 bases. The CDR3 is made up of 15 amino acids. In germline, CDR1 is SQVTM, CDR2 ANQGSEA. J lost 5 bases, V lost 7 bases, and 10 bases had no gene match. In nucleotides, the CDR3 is TGCAGCGCTTCGACAGCGGGAGGGATAACCGGGGAGCTGTTTTTT. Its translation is CSASTAGGITGELFF.

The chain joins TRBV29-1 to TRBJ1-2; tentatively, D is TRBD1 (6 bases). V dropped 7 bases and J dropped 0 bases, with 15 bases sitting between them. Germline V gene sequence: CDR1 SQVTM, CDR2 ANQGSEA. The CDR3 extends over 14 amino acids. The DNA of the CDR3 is TGCAGCGCCCATGGGGACATCGCTAACTATGGCTACACCTTC. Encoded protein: CSAHGDIANYGYTF.

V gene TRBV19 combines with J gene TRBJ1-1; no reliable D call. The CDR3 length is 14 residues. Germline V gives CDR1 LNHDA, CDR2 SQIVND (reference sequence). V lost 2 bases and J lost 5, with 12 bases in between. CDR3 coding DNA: TGTGCCAGTAGTATAATTCCCTCTGAGACTGAAGCTTTCTTT. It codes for CASSIIPSETEAFF.

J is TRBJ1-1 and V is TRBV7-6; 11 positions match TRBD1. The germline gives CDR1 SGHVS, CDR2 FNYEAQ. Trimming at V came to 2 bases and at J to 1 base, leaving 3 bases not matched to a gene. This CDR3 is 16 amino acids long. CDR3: CASSLRDRGSNTEAFF. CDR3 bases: TGTGCCAGCAGCTTACGGGACAGGGGGTCGAACACTGAAGCTTTCTTT.

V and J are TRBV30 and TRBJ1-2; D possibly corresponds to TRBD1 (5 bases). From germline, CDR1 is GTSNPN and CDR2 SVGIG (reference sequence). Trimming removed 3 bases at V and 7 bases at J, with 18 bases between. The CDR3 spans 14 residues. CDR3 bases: TGTGCCTGGAGCGTTGTGGGACTTTGGGCTGGCTACACCTTC. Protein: CAWSVVGLWAGYTF.

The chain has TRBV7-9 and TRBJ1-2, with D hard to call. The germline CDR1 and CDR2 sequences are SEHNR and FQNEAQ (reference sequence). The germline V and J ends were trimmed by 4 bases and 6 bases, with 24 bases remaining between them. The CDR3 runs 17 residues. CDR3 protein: CASSSPPAIGSGNGYTF. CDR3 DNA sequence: TGTGCCAGCAGCTCACCCCCGGCAATCGGGAGCGGGAATGGCTACACCTTC.

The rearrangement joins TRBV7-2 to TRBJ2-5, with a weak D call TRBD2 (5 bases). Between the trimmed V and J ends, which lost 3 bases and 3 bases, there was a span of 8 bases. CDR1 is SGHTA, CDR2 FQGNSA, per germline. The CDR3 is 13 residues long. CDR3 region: CASSFGGEETQYF. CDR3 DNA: TGTGCCAGCAGCTTTGGAGGCGAAGAGACCCAGTACTTC.

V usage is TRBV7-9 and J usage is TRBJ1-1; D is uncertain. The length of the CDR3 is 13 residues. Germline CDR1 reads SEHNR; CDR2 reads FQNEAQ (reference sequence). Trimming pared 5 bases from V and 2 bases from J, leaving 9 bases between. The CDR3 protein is CASSAVSNTEAFF. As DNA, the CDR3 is TGTGCCAGCAGCGCAGTCAGCAACACTGAAGCTTTCTTT.

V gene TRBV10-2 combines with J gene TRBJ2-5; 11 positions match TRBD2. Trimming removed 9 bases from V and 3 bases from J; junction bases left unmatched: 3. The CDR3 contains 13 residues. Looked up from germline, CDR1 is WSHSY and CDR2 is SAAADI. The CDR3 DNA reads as TGCGCCAGTCTACTAGCGGGAGAAGAGACCCAGTACTTC. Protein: CASLLAGEETQYF.

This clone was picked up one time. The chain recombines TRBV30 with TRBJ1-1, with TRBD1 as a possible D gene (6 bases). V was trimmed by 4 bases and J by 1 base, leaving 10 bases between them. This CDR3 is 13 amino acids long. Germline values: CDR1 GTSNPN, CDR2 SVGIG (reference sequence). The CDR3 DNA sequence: TGTGCCTGGAACGGGGGCCGGAACACTGAAGCTTTCTTT. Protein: CAWNGGRNTEAFF.

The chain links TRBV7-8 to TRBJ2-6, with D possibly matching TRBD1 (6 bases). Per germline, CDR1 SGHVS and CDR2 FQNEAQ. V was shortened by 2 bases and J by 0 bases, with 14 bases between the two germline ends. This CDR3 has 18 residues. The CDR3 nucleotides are TGTGCCAGCAGCTTATGGGCAGGGGTTGCCTCTGGGGCCAACGTCCTGACTTTC. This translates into CASSLWAGVASGANVLTF.